The table lists the clone carrying this TCR beta chain with a few counts. What it binds is unknown. The sample comes from a study of HIV-infected patients and healthy controls. Study-wide findings and caveats: Significant mean usage differences between HIV-infected patients and controls involved eight alpha and eight beta V genes.

cDNA was made from approximately 500 ng RNA using alpha and beta constant primers. Separate chain-specific third strand synthesis with multiplexing indices produced the alpha and beta libraries. Ligation attached cDNA to a 5' RACE adapter that carried a random hexamer and SP2 site. TCRdb fed the 5' RACE reads into MiXCR, producing one record per CDR3 protein. Here the sample spans 5,500 to 7,500 distinct CDR3 sequences, around 25% being singletons. Whole blood was used without fractionation, so all unsorted peripheral T cells were included. Germline V gives CDR1 MNHEY, CDR2 SVGEGT. The CDR3 is made up of 14 amino acids. V lost 0 bases and J 6 bases, leaving 11 bases between the germline ends.

This TCR was sampled from an adult with HIV infection. The chain couples TRBV6-2 or TRBV6-3 to TRBJ1-1, with D unresolved. The sequences come from blood, collected before antiretroviral therapy. The CDR3 DNA reads as TGTGCCAGCAGTTACTCAACAGCAGGCCCTGAAGCTTTCTTT. Encoded protein: CASSYSTAGPEAFF.